This T cell receptor (beta chain) stems from a study of T cells after yellow fever vaccination. Only a few counts were recorded for this clonotype. V dropped 4 bases and J dropped 1 base, with 13 bases sitting between them. Germline CDR1 and CDR2: MGHDK and SYGVNS. The CDR3 contains 16 residues. TCRdb independently ran MiXCR on the 5' RACE reads; one entry per CDR3 protein. The sample has some 550,000 distinct CDR3 sequences; about 19% are singletons. This specimen was PBMCs, taken 15 days after the yellow fever booster vaccination. This receptor was taken from a man in his thirties or forties who received the YFV17D yellow fever vaccine. The chain recombines TRBV25-1 with TRBJ2-2, with a weak D call TRBD2 (6 bases). The CDR3 bases are TGTGCCAGCAGTGGGTGGGACTTACTGAACACCGGGGAGCTGTTTTTT. Encoded protein: CASSGWDLLNTGELFF.